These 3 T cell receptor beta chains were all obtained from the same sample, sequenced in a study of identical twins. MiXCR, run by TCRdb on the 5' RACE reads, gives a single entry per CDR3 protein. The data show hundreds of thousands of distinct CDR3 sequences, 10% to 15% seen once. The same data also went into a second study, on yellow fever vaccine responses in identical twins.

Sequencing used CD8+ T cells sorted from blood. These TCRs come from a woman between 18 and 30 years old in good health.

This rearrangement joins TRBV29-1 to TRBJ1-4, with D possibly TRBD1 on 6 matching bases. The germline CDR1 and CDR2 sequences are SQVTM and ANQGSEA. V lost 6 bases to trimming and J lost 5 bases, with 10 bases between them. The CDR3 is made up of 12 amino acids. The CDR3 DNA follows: TGCAGCGTAAGGACAGAGAATGAAAAACTGTTTTTT. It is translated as CSVRTENEKLFF.

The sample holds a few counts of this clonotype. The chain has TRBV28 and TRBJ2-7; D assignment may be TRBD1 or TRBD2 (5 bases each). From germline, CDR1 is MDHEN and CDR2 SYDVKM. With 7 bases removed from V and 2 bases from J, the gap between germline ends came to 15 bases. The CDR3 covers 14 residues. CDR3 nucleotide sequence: TGTGCCAGCACTGAGGGGAGTCTCCCCTACGAGCAGTACGTC. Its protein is CASTEGSLPYEQYV.

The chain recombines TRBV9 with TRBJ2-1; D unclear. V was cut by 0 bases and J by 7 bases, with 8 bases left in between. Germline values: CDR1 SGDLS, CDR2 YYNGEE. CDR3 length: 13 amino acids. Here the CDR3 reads CASSVVEGNEQFF. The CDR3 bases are TGTGCCAGCAGCGTAGTGGAAGGGAATGAGCAGTTCTTC.